The table lists the clone carrying this T cell receptor beta chain with a count of one. These data come from a study of blood T cell repertoires in COVID-19. Across the study: Samples taken during acute and convalescent COVID-19 were collected in the United States, Italy and Spain. Sources were T cells, B-cell-depleted T cells, or PBMCs; the material itself was cDNA or gDNA.

Germline assignment: CDR1 SEHNR and CDR2 FQNEAQ (reference sequence). CDR3 length: 14 residues. Trimming removed 7 bases from V and 5 bases from J, with 14 bases in between. Source study methods: Quantification of nucleated cells was approximated via reference gene primer amplification. The protocol was immunoSEQ multiplex PCR, while the TCRdb copy is restricted to in-frame clones and leaves out a portion. V and J calls plus clone size are reproduced from that table; the DNA served to infer D and trimming. The table includes a few hundred thousand clones, less than 90% detected once. This clonotype originated in a young man with active or convalescent COVID-19. Material: peripheral blood. The genes are TRBV7-9 and TRBJ2-2, with D tentatively TRBD2 (6 bases). The CDR3 bases are TGTGCCAGCACGGAGGGCAGGTCAACCGGGGAGCTGTTTTTT. As protein: CASTEGRSTGELFF.